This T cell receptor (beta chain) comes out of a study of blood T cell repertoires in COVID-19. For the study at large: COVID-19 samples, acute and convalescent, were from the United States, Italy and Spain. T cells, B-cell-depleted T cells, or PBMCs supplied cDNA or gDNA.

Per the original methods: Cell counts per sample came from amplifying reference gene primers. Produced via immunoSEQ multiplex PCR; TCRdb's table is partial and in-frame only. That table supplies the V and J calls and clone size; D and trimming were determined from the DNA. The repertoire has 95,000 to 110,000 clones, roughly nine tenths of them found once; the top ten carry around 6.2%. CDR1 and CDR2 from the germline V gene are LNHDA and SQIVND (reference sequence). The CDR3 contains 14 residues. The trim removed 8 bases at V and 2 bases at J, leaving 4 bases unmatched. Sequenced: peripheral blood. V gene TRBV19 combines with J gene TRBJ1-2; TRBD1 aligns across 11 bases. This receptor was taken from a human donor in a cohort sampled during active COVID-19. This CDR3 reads CASRTGGRNYGYTF. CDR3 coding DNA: TGTGCCAGTCGGACAGGGGGCCGAAACTATGGCTACACCTTC.